This T cell receptor beta chain was profiled in a study of control samples from healthy donors and cancer patients. The method was immunoSEQ multiplex PCR; TCRdb's version includes in-frame clones alone and lacks a portion of them. The table shows roughly 98,000 clones, with around 82% occurring only once. CDR1 SEHNR and CDR2 FQNEAQ come from the germline V gene (reference sequence). V lost 3 bases and J lost 2; bases outside the gene matches: 4. The CDR3 loop spans 15 amino acids. The sequence derives from a woman aged 55-75 years in good health. This chain joins TRBV7-9 and TRBJ2-1; 7 bases are a match to TRBD1. Sequencing was performed on blood. CDR3 nucleotides: TGTGCCAGCAGCTTGAGACAGGGACCCTACAATGAGCAGTTCTTC. Translation: CASSLRQGPYNEQFF.